This T cell receptor (beta chain) was sequenced in a study of patients and donors after allogeneic stem cell transplantation. Trimming pared 5 bases from V and 2 bases from J, leaving 15 bases between. Germline V gene data show CDR1 as SGHAT and CDR2 as FQNNGV. This CDR3 spans 15 amino acids. MiXCR was run by TCRdb on the RT-PCR reads, yielding one entry per CDR3 protein. The sample consists of roughly 880,000 distinct CDR3 sequences, over 15% of them appearing once. What was sequenced was blood, either unsorted or a sorted T cell fraction (not recorded which). The chain combines TRBV11-2 with TRBJ1-2, with D perhaps TRBD1 (5 bases). The sequence came from a human donor who was either an allogeneic HSCT recipient or a stem cell or donor lymphocyte infusion donor (not recorded which). It is not recorded whose cells these are; they may come from a transplant donor. CDR3 bases: TGTGCCAGCAGCCCGGTGACAGCCAGGAACTATGGCTACACCTTC. The encoded protein is CASSPVTARNYGYTF.